This is a list of T cell receptor beta chains from one sample in a study of neurological immune-mediated disorders. MiXCR was run by TCRdb on the 5' RACE reads, yielding one entry per CDR3 protein. The sample lists about 58,000 distinct CDR3 sequences; roughly 3.5% were seen once. The specimen was PBMCs. Source of these receptors: an older woman with multiple sclerosis. Each CDR3 is given with its conserved first and last residue. Fields, in order: V gene, J gene, D gene, clone size, CDR3 protein, CDR3 DNA. The D gene is left open where the match is weak. The size of a clone is reported for some rows only, either as once, few or many, or as a class for expanded clones.

TRBV5-1	TRBJ2-5	NA	many	CASSLGHTRLETQYF	TGCGCCAGCAGCTTGGGCCATACCAGATTGGAGACCCAGTACTTC
TRBV7-6	TRBJ2-4	NA	few	CASSLAWVAKNIQYF	TGTGCCAGCAGCTTAGCGTGGGTAGCCAAAAACATTCAGTACTTC
TRBV4-3	TRBJ2-7	TRBD1	many	CASSQPGQGWDEQYF	TGCGCCAGCAGCCAACCGGGACAGGGTTGGGACGAGCAGTACTTC
TRBV2	TRBJ2-7	NA	many	CASSEQPMTSYEQYF	TGTGCCAGCAGTGAGCAGCCGATGACCTCCTACGAGCAGTACTTC
TRBV5-1	TRBJ2-6	TRBD2	many	CASSAVAGATSGANVLTF	TGCGCCAGCAGCGCTGTAGCGGGGGCCACCTCTGGGGCCAACGTCCTGACTTTC
TRBV5-5	TRBJ2-7	NA	many	CASSFSDYEQYF	TGTGCCAGCAGCTTTTCAGACTACGAGCAGTACTTC
TRBV20-1	TRBJ2-3	NA	many	CSARAKRSSTDTQYF	TGCAGTGCTAGGGCGAAGAGGTCTAGCACAGATACGCAGTATTTT
TRBV24-1	TRBJ2-3	TRBD2	many	CATSDPGLAASTDTQYF	TGTGCCACCAGTGATCCGGGACTAGCGGCGAGCACAGATACGCAGTATTTT
TRBV25-1	TRBJ2-5	NA	many	CASSEPQGLGETQYF	TGTGCCAGCAGTGAGCCGCAGGGGCTAGGGGAGACCCAGTACTTC
TRBV29-1	TRBJ2-1	NA	many	CSERQSGDEQFF	TGCAGCGAACGTCAGTCGGGCGATGAGCAGTTCTTC
TRBV28	TRBJ1-5	TRBD1	NA	CASISRGHGNKTQNF	TGTGCCAGCATCTCCAGGGGGCATGGCAATAAGACCCAGAATTTT
TRBV20-1	TRBJ2-3	NA	many	CSGSAGRGWATQYF	TGCAGTGGCTCTGCGGGGAGAGGCTGGGCTACGCAGTATTTT
TRBV29-1	TRBJ1-5	NA	many	CSVRDGENQPQHF	TGCAGCGTTAGGGACGGCGAGAATCAGCCCCAGCATTTT
TRBV7-9	TRBJ1-1	NA	many	CASSSRLMVTGTEAFF	TGTGCCAGCAGCTCCCGCCTCATGGTAACGGGCACTGAAGCTTTCTTT
TRBV4-1	TRBJ1-4	NA	many	CASSQGDWGTNEKLFF	TGCGCCAGCAGCCAAGGAGATTGGGGAACTAATGAAAAACTGTTTTTT
TRBV7-9	TRBJ1-2	NA	many	CASSLRRPAGYTF	TGTGCCAGCAGCTTACGACGACCTGCTGGCTACACCTTC
TRBV20-1	TRBJ1-1	NA	many	CSATRGLRTEAFF	TGCAGTGCTACCCGGGGGCTGCGCACTGAAGCTTTCTTT
TRBV20-1	TRBJ1-1	NA	NA	CSPNKGVDTEAFF	TGCAGTCCGAACAAGGGAGTGGACACTGAAGCTTTCTTT
TRBV29-1	TRBJ2-7	TRBD2	many	CSVGVLATRGGEQYF	TGCAGCGTTGGCGTACTAGCGACCCGGGGAGGCGAGCAGTACTTC
TRBV20-1	TRBJ1-5	NA	many	CSGGGSRNQPQHF	TGCAGTGGGGGGGGTAGCCGAAATCAGCCCCAGCATTTT
TRBV7-4	TRBJ1-5	NA	many	CASSQRFGYGYQPQHF	TGTGCCAGCAGCCAAAGGTTCGGGTACGGTTATCAGCCCCAGCATTTT
TRBV20-1	TRBJ1-2	NA	many	CSGVQGSVDTF	TGCAGTGGAGTCCAGGGATCGGTGGACACCTTC
TRBV5-1	TRBJ2-1	NA	many	CASSLEGKVYNEQFF	TGCGCCAGCAGCTTGGAGGGGAAAGTCTACAATGAGCAGTTCTTC
TRBV20-1	TRBJ2-7	NA	many	CSARDFLRDSYEQYF	TGCAGTGCTAGAGACTTCTTACGGGACTCCTACGAGCAGTACTTC
TRBV27	TRBJ1-2	NA	many	CASSLSGPNSIPYGYTF	TGTGCCAGCAGTTTATCGGGCCCTAATTCCATCCCCTATGGCTACACCTTC
TRBV7-2	TRBJ1-1	TRBD1	many	CASSLEGTENTEAFF	TGTGCCAGCAGCTTAGAAGGGACAGAGAACACTGAAGCTTTCTTT
TRBV10-3	TRBJ2-2	NA	many	CASRLFTGELFF	TGTGCCTCTCGACTCTTCACCGGGGAGCTGTTTTTT
TRBV28	TRBJ2-1	TRBD1	many	CASSLLGGQGHNEQFF	TGTGCCAGCAGTCTCCTCGGGGGACAGGGACACAATGAGCAGTTCTTC
TRBV7-9	TRBJ1-2	NA	many	CASSLASGNYGYTF	TGTGCCAGCAGCTTAGCGTCTGGTAACTATGGCTACACCTTC
TRBV7-8	TRBJ2-5	NA	many	CASSLVWAGAQETQYF	TGTGCCAGCAGCTTAGTCTGGGCGGGGGCACAAGAGACCCAGTACTTC
TRBV29-1	TRBJ1-2	NA	many	CSSGTVEDTF	TGCAGCTCCGGGACGGTCGAGGACACCTTC
TRBV27	TRBJ1-2	NA	many	CASSPTAFHDYGYTF	TGTGCCAGCAGTCCGACAGCCTTTCACGACTATGGCTACACCTTC
TRBV12-3/TRBV12-4	TRBJ1-2	NA	many	CASSVGRPRSGYGYTF	TGTGCCAGCAGTGTGGGACGGCCAAGATCGGGCTATGGCTACACCTTC
TRBV7-3	TRBJ2-1	NA	many	CASSLSGGTTLNEQFF	TGTGCCAGCAGCTTATCAGGGGGGACTACCCTAAATGAGCAGTTCTTC
TRBV7-2	TRBJ2-5	NA	many	CASSLVANREETQYF	TGTGCCAGCAGCTTAGTGGCGAACAGGGAGGAGACCCAGTACTTC
TRBV11-2	TRBJ1-5	NA	many	CASSLEAGRTYQPQHF	TGTGCCAGCAGCTTAGAGGCGGGCAGAACATATCAGCCCCAGCATTTT
TRBV15	TRBJ2-7	NA	medium-sized	CATSREGSEDPYEQYF	TGTGCCACCAGCAGAGAAGGGTCGGAGGACCCATACGAGCAGTACTTC
TRBV7-3	TRBJ2-7	TRBD1	many	CASSLGQGAYEQYF	TGTGCCAGCAGCCTAGGACAGGGGGCCTACGAGCAGTACTTC
TRBV7-7	TRBJ1-3	TRBD1	many	CASSWDRVSSGNTIYF	TGTGCCAGCAGCTGGGACAGGGTTTCGTCTGGAAACACCATATATTTT
TRBV20-1	TRBJ1-2	NA	many	CSARANYGYTF	TGCAGTGCCAGGGCCAACTATGGCTACACCTTC
TRBV7-8	TRBJ2-1	NA	many	CASSLARAGHNEQFF	TGTGCCAGCAGCTTAGCGCGGGCTGGCCACAATGAGCAGTTCTTC
TRBV7-8	TRBJ1-4	TRBD1	NA	CASSQRTGREKLFF	TGTGCCAGCAGCCAAAGGACAGGGCGGGAAAAACTGTTTTTT
TRBV4-1	TRBJ1-1	NA	many	CASSRATGRTEAFF	TGCGCCAGCAGCCGAGCTACGGGGAGGACTGAAGCTTTCTTT
TRBV5-1	TRBJ2-5	TRBD2	many	CASTPGLAEETQYF	TGCGCCAGCACCCCAGGACTAGCGGAAGAGACCCAGTACTTC
TRBV28	TRBJ1-5	NA	few	CASSFLSGPNQPQHF	TGTGCCAGCAGTTTTCTATCGGGGCCTAATCAGCCCCAGCATTTT